The clone carrying this T cell receptor (beta chain) was recorded a few times. Germline V gives CDR1 ENHRY, CDR2 SYGVKD. V lost 10 bases and J 3 bases, leaving 16 bases between the germline ends. There are 13 residues in the CDR3. TCRdb re-called the RT-PCR reads with MiXCR, one entry per CDR3 protein. Here the sample spans tens of thousands of distinct CDR3 sequences, almost 7% being singletons. The sample belongs to a study of patients and donors after allogeneic stem cell transplantation. Sequencing was carried out using blood, either unsorted or a sorted T cell fraction (not recorded which). This TCR was recovered from a human donor who was either an allogeneic HSCT recipient or a stem cell or donor lymphocyte infusion donor (not recorded which). It is not recorded whose cells these are; they may come from a transplant donor. The V call is TRBV10-3, the J call TRBJ2-7; the D gene is possibly TRBD1 (6 bases). In DNA, the CDR3 is TGTGCCACCAGCCAGAGACAGGTCTACGAGCAGTACTTC. Amino acids: CATSQRQVYEQYF.